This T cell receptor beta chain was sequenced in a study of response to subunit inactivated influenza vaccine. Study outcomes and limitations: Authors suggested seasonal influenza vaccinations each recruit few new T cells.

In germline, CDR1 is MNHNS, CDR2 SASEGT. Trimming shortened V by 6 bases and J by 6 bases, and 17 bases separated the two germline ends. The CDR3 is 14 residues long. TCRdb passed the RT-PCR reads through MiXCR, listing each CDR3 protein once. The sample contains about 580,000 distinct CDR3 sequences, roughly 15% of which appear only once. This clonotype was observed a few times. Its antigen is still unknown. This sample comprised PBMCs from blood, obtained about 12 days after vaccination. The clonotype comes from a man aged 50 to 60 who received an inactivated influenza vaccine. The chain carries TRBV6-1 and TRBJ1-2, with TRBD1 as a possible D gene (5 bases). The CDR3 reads CASSSGPPINGYTF. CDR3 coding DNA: TGTGCCAGCAGCTCGGGACCCCCCATTAATGGCTACACCTTC.